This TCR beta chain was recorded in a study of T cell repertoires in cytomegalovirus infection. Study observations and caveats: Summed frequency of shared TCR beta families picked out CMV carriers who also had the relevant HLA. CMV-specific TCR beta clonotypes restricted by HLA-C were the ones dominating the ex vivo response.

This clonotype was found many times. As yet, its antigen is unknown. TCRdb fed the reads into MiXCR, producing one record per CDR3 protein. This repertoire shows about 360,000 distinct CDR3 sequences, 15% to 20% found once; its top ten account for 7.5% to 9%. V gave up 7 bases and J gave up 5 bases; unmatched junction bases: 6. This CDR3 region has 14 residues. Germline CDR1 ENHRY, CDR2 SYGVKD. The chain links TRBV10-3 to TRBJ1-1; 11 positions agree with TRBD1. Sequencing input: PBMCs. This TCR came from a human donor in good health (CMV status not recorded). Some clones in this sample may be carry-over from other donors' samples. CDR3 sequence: CAINRTGGWTEAFF. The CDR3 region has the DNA TGTGCCATCAACCGGACAGGGGGCTGGACTGAAGCTTTCTTT.